The 14 T cell receptor beta chains below come from one sample, sequenced in a study of radiation and T cells in renal cell carcinoma (dated by TCRdb to about 2020). This specimen's time point label, per the study, means: blood 4 weeks post-SBRT, at nephrectomy. According to the study, the label for this sample's treatment or condition signals: 15 Gy SBRT to primary tumor, nephrectomy 4 weeks later. The method behind the library was the immunoSEQ multiplex PCR assay. The clones in this table, taken by TCRdb from immuneACCESS, are in-frame only. Not every clone is retained; where verified, under half of the shortfall comes from an unresolved V gene, and the cause of the rest is unknown. The sample data list about 43,000 clones, and roughly 82% of these were observed just once. The ten top clones hold 27% of the sample. The sample in question was blood, obtained from a patient whose treatment included radiotherapy and nephrectomy. The source of these receptors is a woman in her 70s with renal cell carcinoma.

The rearrangement joins TRBV9 to TRBJ1-2; TRBD1 is a possible D gene (6 bases). Trimming pared 3 bases from V and 4 bases from J, leaving 13 bases between. The CDR3 is made up of 14 amino acids. The V gene's germline CDR1 is SGDLS and CDR2 YYNGEE. This chain's CDR3 is CASSGIRGSYGYTF. The CDR3 bases are TGTGCCAGCAGCGGAATCAGGGGTAGCTATGGCTACACCTTC.

The chain uses TRBV4-1 and TRBJ2-1, with 13 nucleotides matching TRBD2. The CDR3 is 18 residues long. V trimming: 5 bases; J trimming: 0 bases; junction bases outside the gene matches: 7. CDR1 and CDR2 (germline): MGHRA, YSYEKL. In nucleotides, the CDR3 is TGCGCCAGCAGCTCGACTAGCGGGGGGTTCAGCTCCTACAATGAGCAGTTCTTC. It yields the protein CASSSTSGGFSSYNEQFF.

The chain uses TRBV5-1 and TRBJ2-3; 14 positions agree with TRBD2. This CDR3 is built from 15 residues. The V and J ends lost 4 bases and 5 bases, in that order; junction bases with no gene match: 3. Per germline, CDR1 SGHRS and CDR2 YFSETQ. The CDR3 region has the DNA TGCGCCAGCAGCGTAGGACTAGCGGGGGGAGATACGCAGTATTTT. Residues: CASSVGLAGGDTQYF.

The DNA of the CDR3 is TGTGCCAGCTCACCGCGAGGGGAGACTGAAAAACTGTTTTTT. As protein: CASSPRGETEKLFF. The rearrangement links TRBV18 to TRBJ1-4; D is perhaps TRBD1 (5 bases). This CDR3 is 14 amino acids long. The V end lost 3 bases, the J end lost 7 bases, and 12 bases lay between the germline ends. CDR1 KGHSH and CDR2 LQKENI come from the germline V gene.

The rearrangement links TRBV30 to TRBJ1-5, with D possibly matching TRBD1 (5 bases). V gave up 4 bases and J gave up 5 bases, with 15 bases separating them. Germline assignment: CDR1 GTSNPN and CDR2 SVGIG (reference sequence). There are 14 residues in the CDR3. CDR3: CAWTLGGGDQPQHF. As DNA, the CDR3 is TGTGCCTGGACCCTCGGCGGAGGGGATCAGCCCCAGCATTTT.

The chain has TRBV9 and TRBJ2-3, with 12 bases lining up with TRBD2. The V and J ends lost 4 bases and 3 bases, in that order; junction bases with no gene match: 6. The CDR3 has 16 residues. Germline lookup yields CDR1 SGDLS and CDR2 YYNGEE. The CDR3 sequence: CASSSLAGGPTDTQYF. Here the CDR3 DNA reads TGTGCCAGCAGCTCTCTAGCGGGAGGGCCAACAGATACGCAGTATTTT. Complete variable domain (other parts from reference TRBV9 and TRBJ2-3): DSGVTQTPKHLITATGQRVTLRCSPRSGDLSVYWYQQSLDQGLQFLIQYYNGEERAKGNILERFSAQQFPDLHSELNLSSLELGDSALYFCASSSLAGGPTDTQYFGPGTRLTVL.

The chain has TRBV7-8 and TRBJ1-3; 7 bases agree with TRBD1. The length of the CDR3 is 15 residues. The J segment lost 0 bases and the V segment lost 5 bases, leaving 4 bases of the junction unmatched. CDR1 is SGHVS and CDR2 is FQNEAQ in the germline V gene. CDR3: CASSLRDSSGNTIYF. The CDR3 nucleotides are TGTGCCAGCAGCCTCCGGGACAGCTCTGGAAACACCATATATTTT.

The J gene is TRBJ2-3, the V gene TRBV2; D unresolved. The CDR3 spans 14 residues. The germline V gene has CDR1 SNHLY and CDR2 FYNNEI. V lost 4 bases to trimming and J lost 0 bases, with 8 bases between them. CDR3 amino acids: CASSVGSSTDTQYF. CDR3 in DNA: TGTGCCAGCAGTGTTGGGTCTAGCACAGATACGCAGTATTTT.

This chain links TRBV5-1 with TRBJ2-1; TRBD2 matches 13 bases. The J segment lost 9 bases and the V segment lost 3 bases, leaving 6 bases of the junction unmatched. CDR1 is SGHRS and CDR2 is YFSETQ in the germline V gene. The CDR3 covers 15 residues. The CDR3 DNA is TGCGCCAGCAGCTATACTAGCGGGAGGGAAGCTGAGCAGTTCTTC. Residues: CASSYTSGREAEQFF.

V is TRBV28 and J is TRBJ2-4, with D tentatively TRBD2 (6 bases). This CDR3 comprises 17 residues. Germline V gene data show CDR1 as MDHEN and CDR2 as SYDVKM. The V gene lost 4 bases and the J gene lost 0 bases, with 16 bases spanning the gap. This CDR3 is CASSSAGTTLAKNIQYF. The CDR3 DNA follows: TGTGCCAGCAGTTCTGCGGGAACGACCCTAGCCAAAAACATTCAGTACTTC.

The CDR3 loop is CASNRADTQYF. CDR3 DNA: TGTGCCAGCAACCGGGCAGATACGCAGTATTTT. J is TRBJ2-3 and V is TRBV6-5, with D uncertain. Trimming shortened V by 7 bases and J by 4 bases, and 6 bases separated the two germline ends. The germline gives CDR1 MNHEY, CDR2 SVGAGI. The CDR3 is 11 residues long.

V gene TRBV7-2 combines with J gene TRBJ2-3, with 10 bases aligning to TRBD2. The CDR3 spans 16 residues. The germline V gene has CDR1 SGHTA and CDR2 FQGNSA. V lost 3 bases, J lost 4 bases, and 7 bases stayed unmatched. CDR3 amino acids: CASSFKAGGVSDTQYF. The CDR3 DNA is TGTGCCAGCAGCTTCAAAGCGGGAGGGGTCTCAGATACGCAGTATTTT.

This rearrangement joins TRBV9 to TRBJ2-5; perhaps TRBD2 as D (5 bases). V was clipped by 0 bases and J by 9 bases, with 12 bases between them. The V gene's germline CDR1 is SGDLS and CDR2 YYNGEE. The CDR3 length is 13 residues. For the CDR3, the DNA is TGTGCCAGCAGCGTAGGGCAGTCCGGGGCCCAGTACTTC. It codes for CASSVGQSGAQYF.

The chain recombines TRBV7-2 with TRBJ2-1; D remains unclear. The germline V gene has CDR1 SGHTA and CDR2 FQGNSA. V was trimmed by 4 bases and J by 0 bases, leaving 10 bases between them. This CDR3 spans 15 amino acids. The CDR3 bases are TGTGCCAGCAGCTCTTCATCGTCCTCCTACAATGAGCAGTTCTTC. Protein product: CASSSSSSSYNEQFF. The entire variable domain, with the rest obtained from reference TRBV7-2 and TRBJ2-1, is as follows: GAGVSQSPSNKVTEKGKDVELRCDPISGHTALYWYRQSLGQGLEFLIYFQGNSAPDKSGLPSDRFSAERTGGSVSTLTIQRTQQEDSAVYLCASSSSSSSYNEQFFGPGTRLTVL.